The clone carrying this T cell receptor beta chain occurred a few times. Documented time point: patch test 3, about 24 weeks after DPC sensitization. Treatment of the sample: therapeutic diphenylcyclopropenone sensitization with weekly scalp DPC. The data were obtained in a study of human T cells and chemical hapten exposure. V gave up 8 bases and J gave up 13 bases, with 17 bases separating them. The CDR3 totals 12 residues. The germline CDR1 and CDR2 sequences are MNHEY and SVGEGT. Each cDNA molecule in the library carried unique molecular identifiers. A single record per CDR3 protein comes from TCRdb applying MiXCR to the RACE reads. The sample has fewer than 200,000 distinct CDR3 sequences, 28% seen once; the top ten hold under 2.5%.

The source is a young woman with alopecia areata. Some clones in this sample may be carry-over from other donors' samples. The chain carries TRBV6-2 or TRBV6-3 and TRBJ2-2, with D unclear. The sample consisted of whole blood, taken in connection with sensitization to the hapten diphenylcyclopropenone (DPC). The CDR3 region has the DNA TGTGCCAGCCGCGACAACACCCTTTCGCTGTTTTTT. Residues: CASRDNTLSLFF.